What follows are 32 T cell receptor beta chains derived from one specimen sequenced in a study of cytomegalovirus exposure and HLA in healthy donors. With 60 Vbeta and 13 Jbeta primers, the PCR was carried out. Assay used: immunoSEQ multiplex PCR; TCRdb lists only in-frame clones, some missing. The sample includes around 99,000 clones, roughly 70% of them seen just once. Input material: PBMCs. The receptors were gathered from a woman in her thirties or forties in good health and CMV-seropositive.

V is TRBV5-6 and J is TRBJ1-2, with D perhaps matching TRBD1 (6 bases). The V and J ends lost 4 bases and 0 bases respectively, with 10 bases between them. The length of the CDR3 is 14 residues. Germline assignment: CDR1 SGHDT and CDR2 YYEEEE. The CDR3 DNA reads TGTGCCAGCAGCGCCTGGACAGCTAACTATGGCTACACCTTC. The encoded protein is CASSAWTANYGYTF.

The chain carries TRBV7-9 and TRBJ2-5; 8 bases line up with TRBD1. The DNA end favors TRBJ2-7, so the J call may be wrong. In germline, CDR1 is SEHNR, CDR2 FQNEAQ (reference sequence). The CDR3 runs to 14 residues. The CDR3 reads CASSLAGQDYEQYF. The CDR3 nucleotides read TGTGCCAGCAGCTTAGCGGGACAGGACTACGAGCAGTACTTC.

For the CDR3, the DNA is TGCGCCAGCAGCCAAGGAAAGGTAGCGGGGAGCCAAGAGACCCAGTACTTC. Its protein is CASSQGKVAGSQETQYF. The chain employs TRBV4-3 and TRBJ2-5; 8 positions match TRBD2. The CDR3 extends over 17 amino acids. CDR1 LGHNA and CDR2 YSLEER come from the germline V gene. The trim removed 1 base at V and 1 base at J, leaving 8 bases unmatched.

The chain is built from TRBV5-4 and TRBJ2-7, with a possible D match to TRBD1 (5 bases). CDR1 SGHNT and CDR2 YYREEE come from the germline V gene (reference sequence). The CDR3 runs 13 residues. The germline V and J ends were trimmed by 1 base and 6 bases, with 11 bases remaining between them. CDR3 region: CASSLQGLAEQYF. CDR3 in DNA: TGTGCCAGCAGCTTGCAGGGTTTGGCCGAGCAGTACTTC.

V and J are TRBV18 and TRBJ1-1, with TRBD1 matching over 10 bases. This CDR3 is built from 16 residues. The trim removed 2 bases at V and 1 base at J, leaving 4 bases unmatched. The V gene's germline CDR1 is KGHSH and CDR2 LQKENI. Written as DNA, the CDR3 is TGTGCCAGCTCACCAGGACAGGGGGGCCGGAACACTGAAGCTTTCTTT. This sequence encodes CASSPGQGGRNTEAFF.

V and J are TRBV6-5 and TRBJ1-1; D gene ambiguous. In germline, CDR1 is MNHEY, CDR2 SVGAGI. The CDR3 totals 15 residues. V shed 5 bases and J shed 10 bases, with 23 bases lying between them. The CDR3 DNA reads TGTGCCAGCAGTCCCGCCCCGGGCCCGAGGGTGAGAGCTTTCTTT. Amino acid sequence: CASSPAPGPRVRAFF.

The V call is TRBV6-1, the J call TRBJ1-2; tentative D call: TRBD1 (5 bases). The CDR3 loop spans 15 amino acids. Trimming removed 6 bases from V and 2 bases from J, with 16 bases in between. Germline lookup yields CDR1 MNHNS and CDR2 SASEGT. The CDR3 protein is CASSKTRTPNYGYTF. Here the CDR3 DNA reads TGTGCCAGCAGCAAAACCCGGACACCAAACTATGGCTACACCTTC.

The chain links TRBV7-9 to TRBJ2-7, with 9 bases that match TRBD2. This CDR3 has 16 residues. Per the germline V gene, CDR1 is SEHNR and CDR2 is FQNEAQ (reference sequence). J gave up 4 bases and V 3 bases, and 10 bases lay outside the gene matches. The DNA of the CDR3 is TGTGCCAGCAGCTTTGTAACGCGGGGGGGCCGTTACGAGCAGTACTTC. Translated: CASSFVTRGGRYEQYF.

This chain connects TRBV7-2 to TRBJ1-6; possibly TRBD1 for D (5 bases). The CDR3 covers 15 residues. Germline CDR1 reads SGHTA; CDR2 reads FQGNSA. With 5 bases removed from V and 6 bases from J, the gap between germline ends came to 14 bases. In nucleotides, the CDR3 is TGTGCCAGCAGCGGGCCTCGGCAGGGTAATTCACCCCTCCACTTT. It encodes CASSGPRQGNSPLHF.

The chain links TRBV19 to TRBJ2-5, with D possibly TRBD2 on 6 matching bases. Trimming took off 8 bases at V and 5 bases at J, with 6 bases between the two ends. Germline CDR1 LNHDA, CDR2 SQIVND (reference sequence). There are 10 residues in the CDR3. The CDR3 sequence is CASGRETQYF. The DNA of the CDR3 is TGTGCCAGTGGGAGGGAGACCCAGTACTTC. Filled out from reference TRBV19 and TRBJ2-5, the complete variable domain reads DGGITQSPKYLFRKEGQNVTLSCEQNLNHDAMYWYRQDPGQGLRLIYYSQIVNDFQKGDIAEGYSVSREKKESFPLTVTSAQKNPTAFYLCASGRETQYFGPGTRLLVL.

This clone was counted a few times. The rearrangement uses TRBV19 and TRBJ1-3; 9 positions agree with TRBD1. V shed 5 bases, J shed 2 bases, and the junction held 10 bases outside the gene matches. The CDR3 totals 17 residues. The germline CDR1 and CDR2 sequences are LNHDA and SQIVND (reference sequence). CDR3 amino acids: CASSGTGGMFAGNTIYF. DNA of the CDR3: TGTGCCAGTAGTGGTACAGGGGGCATGTTTGCTGGAAACACCATATATTTT.

The chain carries TRBV6-5 and TRBJ2-7; D gene uncertain. Germline loops: CDR1 MNHEY, CDR2 SVGAGI. CDR3 length equals 12 residues. Trimming took off 0 bases at V and 6 bases at J, with 6 bases between the two ends. CDR3 sequence: CASSYSTGEQYF. The CDR3 DNA reads TGTGCCAGCAGTTACTCGACGGGCGAGCAGTACTTC.

The chain has TRBV30 and TRBJ1-3, with a possible D match to TRBD1 (5 bases). Trimming left V 8 bases short and J 0 bases short, with 11 bases between. This CDR3 is 13 amino acids long. Germline values: CDR1 GTSNPN, CDR2 SVGIG (reference sequence). The CDR3 nucleotides read TGTGCCGGGGACTTAAGCTCTGGAAACACCATATATTTT. It codes for CAGDLSSGNTIYF.

The rearrangement links TRBV10-3 to TRBJ1-1; 7 bases fit TRBD1. Germline V gene lookup returns CDR1 ENHRY and CDR2 SYGVKD. This CDR3 spans 13 amino acids. V gave up 8 bases and J gave up 7 bases; unmatched junction bases: 10. The CDR3 sequence: CAIAGTELIEAFF. In nucleotides, the CDR3 is TGTGCCATCGCTGGGACAGAACTCATTGAAGCTTTCTTT.

The chain uses TRBV29-1 and TRBJ2-2; D is ambiguous. V shed 2 bases and J shed 6 bases, with 4 bases lying between them. The germline CDR1 and CDR2 sequences are SQVTM and ANQGSEA. The CDR3 runs to 11 residues. CDR3 DNA sequence: TGCAGCGTTGAACTAGCCGGGGAGCTGTTTTTT. Its translation: CSVELAGELFF.

This chain joins TRBV10-3 and TRBJ1-2, with a tentative D call TRBD1 (6 bases). V was trimmed by 4 bases and J by 8 bases, leaving 20 bases between them. Germline CDR1 and CDR2: ENHRY and SYGVKD. CDR3 length: 15 residues. The chain's CDR3 is CAISGNREGTKGYTF. The CDR3, as DNA: TGTGCCATCAGTGGCAACAGGGAGGGGACTAAGGGCTACACCTTC.

In the case of this clone: This CDR3 is also generated by other DNA sequences in the sample. The chain links TRBV5-4 to TRBJ1-3, with unresolved D. The CDR3 consists of 13 residues. V lost 4 bases, J lost 4 bases, and 9 bases lay in between. Germline CDR1 SGHNT, CDR2 YYREEE (reference sequence). CDR3 nucleotides: TGTGCCAGCAGCCTGACGGGGGGAAACACCATATATTTT. It translates to CASSLTGGNTIYF.

This chain uses TRBV18 with TRBJ2-3; TRBD1 aligns across 7 bases. There are 15 residues in the CDR3. Germline V gene sequence: CDR1 KGHSH, CDR2 LQKENI. V was clipped by 1 base and J by 0 bases; unmatched bases: 1. CDR3 sequence reads: CASSPRDSSTDTQYF. The CDR3 region has the DNA TGTGCCAGCTCACCACGGGACAGTAGCACAGATACGCAGTATTTT.

The chain joins TRBV10-3 to TRBJ2-3; 10 bases fit TRBD2. Losses at the gene ends were 7 bases for V and 1 base for J; bases not matched to a gene: 2. The CDR3 runs 14 residues. Germline V gene sequence: CDR1 ENHRY, CDR2 SYGVKD. CDR3 in DNA: TGTGCCATCACTACTAGCGGGGGCACAGATACGCAGTATTTT. Its protein product is CAITTSGGTDTQYF.

This clone was picked up one time. This chain joins TRBV2 and TRBJ1-2; possibly TRBD1 for D (6 bases). The CDR3 runs to 15 residues. With 4 bases removed from V and 0 bases from J, the gap between germline ends came to 12 bases. Germline V gives CDR1 SNHLY, CDR2 FYNNEI. CDR3 residues: CASSAQGFTNYGYTF. For the CDR3, the DNA is TGTGCCAGCAGTGCCCAGGGGTTTACTAACTATGGCTACACCTTC.

The J gene is TRBJ2-1, the V gene TRBV7-6; D might be TRBD2 (5 bases). V gave up 3 bases and J gave up 0 bases, with 9 bases separating them. CDR3 length: 15 residues. In germline, CDR1 is SGHVS, CDR2 FNYEAQ. For the CDR3, the DNA is TGTGCCAGCAGCTTTAGCGAAACCTCCTACAATGAGCAGTTCTTC. Its translation: CASSFSETSYNEQFF.

The chain recombines TRBV7-9 with TRBJ1-3; D call uncertain. V dropped 1 base and J dropped 0 bases, with 7 bases sitting between them. The CDR3 runs to 15 residues. The V gene's germline CDR1 is SEHNR and CDR2 FQNEAQ (reference sequence). The CDR3: CASSLGGFSGNTIYF. As DNA, the CDR3 is TGTGCCAGCAGCTTAGGAGGATTCTCTGGAAACACCATATATTTT.

The rearrangement joins TRBV28 to TRBJ1-5, with 8 bases lining up with TRBD1. CDR3 size: 16 residues. The germline gives CDR1 MDHEN, CDR2 SYDVKM. The V and J ends lost 5 bases and 2 bases, in that order; junction bases with no gene match: 8. CDR3 sequence: CASSDRQGMGNQPQHF. The CDR3 nucleotides are TGTGCCAGCAGTGATCGACAGGGGATGGGCAATCAGCCCCAGCATTTT.

This rearrangement joins TRBV29-1 to TRBJ1-1; 8 positions agree with TRBD1. CDR1 and CDR2 (germline): SQVTM, ANQGSEA. The V segment lost 3 bases and the J segment 4 bases; nucleotides outside the gene matches: 7. The CDR3 is made up of 14 amino acids. The CDR3 reads CSVELQGGVTEAFF. In DNA form, the CDR3 reads TGCAGCGTTGAGCTACAGGGGGGAGTCACTGAAGCTTTCTTT.

This chain uses TRBV11-2 with TRBJ2-5; a weak D match, TRBD2 (5 bases). Germline V lookup: CDR1 SGHAT, CDR2 FQNNGV. Trimming removed 3 bases from V and 5 bases from J, with 16 bases in between. The CDR3 has 15 residues. CDR3 residues: CASSLGGLRVETQYF. The CDR3 coding sequence is TGTGCCAGCAGCTTGGGCGGACTCCGGGTTGAGACCCAGTACTTC. The variable domain in full, with the rest retrieved from reference TRBV11-2 and TRBJ2-5, is EAGVAQSPRYKIIEKRQSVAFWCNPISGHATLYWYQQILGQGPKLLIQFQNNGVVDDSQLPKDRFSAERLKGVDSTLKIQPAKLEDSAVYLCASSLGGLRVETQYFGPGTRLLVL.

The DNA for the CDR3 is TGTGCCAGCAGTGAGCGGACAGGCCAAGAGACCCAGTACTTC. Translation: CASSERTGQETQYF. The J gene is TRBJ2-5, the V gene TRBV2; 7 bases map to TRBD1. With V trimmed by 3 bases and J by 1 base, 2 bases remained unmatched. Germline-derived CDR1 and CDR2 are SNHLY and FYNNEI. The CDR3 has 14 amino acids.

This chain uses TRBV5-1 with TRBJ1-4; D possibly corresponds to TRBD1 (6 bases). Germline values: CDR1 SGHRS, CDR2 YFSETQ. CDR3 length equals 14 residues. Between the trimmed V and J ends, which lost 0 bases and 10 bases, there was a span of 13 bases. CDR3 DNA sequence: TGCGCCAGCAGCTTGGACCAGGGGTCGGGAAAACTGTTTTTT. Translation: CASSLDQGSGKLFF. The full variable domain, in which reference TRBV5-1 and TRBJ1-4 provide the parts outside the CDR3, is KAGVTQTPRYLIKTRGQQVTLSCSPISGHRSVSWYQQTPGQGLQFLFEYFSETQRNKGNFPGRFSGRQFSNSRSEMNVSTLELGDSALYLCASSLDQGSGKLFFGSGTQLSVL.

The rearrangement links TRBV5-1 to TRBJ1-4; D is unclear. Germline V gives CDR1 SGHRS, CDR2 YFSETQ. V was shortened by 1 base and J by 4 bases, with 11 bases between the two germline ends. This CDR3 contains 15 residues. CDR3 nucleotides: TGCGCCAGCAGCTTGACGGGTTCAAGTAATGAAAAACTGTTTTTT. Translation: CASSLTGSSNEKLFF.

CDR3 protein: CASSVLPGGSGETQYF. In DNA form, the CDR3 reads TGTGCCAGCAGTGTTCTCCCAGGGGGCTCAGGGGAGACCCAGTACTTC. V is TRBV6-1 and J is TRBJ2-5, with 8 bases that match TRBD1. Per the germline V gene, CDR1 is MNHNS and CDR2 is SASEGT. The CDR3 loop spans 16 amino acids. J was trimmed by 5 bases and V by 4 bases; bases with no gene match: 12.

The CDR3 spells CASSSRQGQETQYF. The CDR3 DNA follows: TGTGCCAGCAGCTCACGACAGGGCCAAGAGACCCAGTACTTC. The chain couples TRBV7-9 to TRBJ2-5; 7 bases fit TRBD1. The length of the CDR3 is 14 residues. The germline gives CDR1 SEHNR, CDR2 FQNEAQ (reference sequence). The V segment lost 4 bases and the J segment 1 base; nucleotides outside the gene matches: 3.

The J gene is TRBJ2-3, the V gene TRBV30; tentatively, D is TRBD1 (6 bases). V was shortened by 0 bases and J by 4 bases, with 17 bases between the two germline ends. Germline assignment: CDR1 GTSNPN and CDR2 SVGIG (reference sequence). The CDR3 has 16 residues. Here the CDR3 reads CAWSVSGAPRSDTQYF. DNA for the CDR3: TGTGCCTGGAGTGTCTCAGGGGCCCCGCGATCAGATACGCAGTATTTT.

J is TRBJ1-4 and V is TRBV6-1; D is undetermined. The CDR3 runs 14 residues. V lost 5 bases and J 7 bases, leaving 14 bases between the germline ends. Germline CDR1 and CDR2: MNHNS and SASEGT. In DNA form, the CDR3 reads TGTGCCAGCAGTTTGAGCGGCTGGGGTGAAAAACTGTTTTTT. Its protein is CASSLSGWGEKLFF.